A selection of T cell receptor beta chains follows, all from one sample in a study of a mutant IDH1 vaccine in newly diagnosed glioma. Their specific antigens are unknown. Generated by immunoSEQ multiplex PCR, the TCRdb table keeps only in-frame clones and is missing some. The sample records roughly 57,000 clones, around nine tenths being singletons. This specimen was PBMCs, taken from a glioma patient whose treatment included an IDH1 peptide vaccine. These receptors originate from a man in his forties with glioma. CDR3s include the opening cysteine and the closing phenylalanine or tryptophan. Each record gives: V gene, J gene, clone size, D gene, CDR3 DNA, CDR3 protein. D genes are given only for firm matches. Some rows mark clone size as missing; the rest say once, few, many or name a class of expanded clone.

TRBV28,TRBJ2-3,once,TRBD2,TGTGCCAGCAGCACTGGCCCTCTGAGGACTAGCGGGCTTGATACGCAGTATTTT,CASSTGPLRTSGLDTQYF
TRBV29-1,TRBJ2-1,NA,TRBD2,TGCAGCGTTGAATATGCTAGCGGGGGCTACAATGAGCAGTTCTTC,CSVEYASGGYNEQFF
TRBV18,TRBJ2-1,NA,NA,TGTGCCAGCTCACGTTTAGTAACTTCCTACAATGAGCAGTTCTTC,CASSRLVTSYNEQFF
TRBV7-2,TRBJ2-3,NA,NA,TGTGCCAGCAGCTTTAACGCTCAGTCTACCCCAAGCACAGATACGCAGTATTTT,CASSFNAQSTPSTDTQYF
TRBV5-4,TRBJ1-4,NA,TRBD1,TGTGCCAGCAGCCTTGGACTGGACAGGGGCTCTAATGAAAAACTGTTTTTT,CASSLGLDRGSNEKLFF
TRBV5-6,TRBJ2-1,NA,NA,TGTGCCAGCAGCTCTCGTGAGCGGGCGGGGAATGAGCAGTTCTTC,CASSSRERAGNEQFF
TRBV5-1,TRBJ2-2,once,TRBD1,TGCGCCAGCAGCTCCGGGACAGGCATAAACACCGGGGAGCTGTTTTTT,CASSSGTGINTGELFF
TRBV7-9,TRBJ2-7,NA,NA,TGTGCCAGCAGCTGGGGAGCCGGTAGTTCGACCTACGAGCAGTACTTC,CASSWGAGSSTYEQYF
TRBV5-5,TRBJ2-2,NA,NA,TGTGCCAGCAGCCCCCGGGGGTCGAACACCGGGGAGCTGTTTTTT,CASSPRGSNTGELFF
TRBV7-2,TRBJ2-1,NA,NA,TGTGCCAGCAGCCGTGACTCTAACAATGAGCAGTTCTTC,CASSRDSNNEQFF
TRBV19,TRBJ2-5,NA,TRBD2,TGTGCCAGTAGTCGGGGGGGGCTCCAAGAGACCCAGTACTTC,CASSRGGLQETQYF
TRBV15,TRBJ2-5,NA,NA,TGTGCCACCAGCAGAGATCTCGGTATAGAAGAGACCCAGTACTTC,CATSRDLGIEETQYF
TRBV19,TRBJ1-5,NA,NA,TGTGCCAGTAGTATTCTAGGGCAGGGGAGGCTGGGGCCCCAGCATTTT,CASSILGQGRLGPQHF
TRBV29-1,TRBJ2-1,NA,NA,TGCAGCGTTGAAGGGCCGGACTCCTACAATGAGCAGTTCTTC,CSVEGPDSYNEQFF
TRBV2,TRBJ2-3,NA,NA,TGTGCCAGCGATGCGGGATCTGCAGATACGCAGTATTTT,CASDAGSADTQYF
TRBV15,TRBJ2-1,NA,NA,TGTGCCACCAGCAGAGATCTCCAGGACTGGCTAAATGAGCAGTTCTTC,CATSRDLQDWLNEQFF
TRBV19,TRBJ1-2,NA,NA,TGTGCCAGTAGTATCCGAACAGGGATGGTTGGATATGGCTACACCTTC,CASSIRTGMVGYGYTF
TRBV10-2,TRBJ2-1,few,NA,TGCGCCAGCAGTGAGCCAAGATATGGGGGTGAGCAGTTCTTC,CASSEPRYGGEQFF
TRBV30,TRBJ2-3,NA,NA,TGTGCCTGGAGTGGGGGAGATACGCAGTATTTT,CAWSGGDTQYF
TRBV10-2,TRBJ1-5,NA,TRBD1,TGCGCCAGCAGTGTGCAGGGGGATCAGCCCCAGCATTTT,CASSVQGDQPQHF
TRBV6-1,TRBJ1-3,once,NA,TGTGCCAGCAGTTCCGGACCTATCTCTGGAAACACCATATATTTT,CASSSGPISGNTIYF
TRBV5-6,TRBJ1-5,NA,NA,TGTGCCAGCAGCTTGGCCGCGACAGGAGGCAATCAGCCCCAGCATTTT,CASSLAATGGNQPQHF
TRBV2,TRBJ1-2,NA,NA,TGTGCCAGCAGTGAATACTTCCCGGGCCTCGGTGTTAGCTACACCTTC,CASSEYFPGLGVSYTF
TRBV5-1,TRBJ1-1,few,NA,TGCGCCAGCAGCTTTAACCAGGGAATGAACACTGAAGCTTTCTTT,CASSFNQGMNTEAFF
TRBV28,TRBJ2-1,NA,NA,TGTGCCAGCAGGCGACTGATGAATGAGCAGTTCTTC,CASRRLMNEQFF
TRBV7-7,TRBJ2-2,NA,NA,TGTGCCAGCAGCTTAGGGAGTACCGGGGAGCTGTTTTTT,CASSLGSTGELFF
TRBV2,TRBJ2-1,NA,NA,TGTGCCAGCAGCGCCGTTGGGTACAATGAGCAGTTCTTC,CASSAVGYNEQFF
TRBV28,TRBJ2-2,NA,NA,TGTGCCAGCAGTGTCCAAAGGGACACCGGGGAGCTGTTTTTT,CASSVQRDTGELFF
TRBV4-1,TRBJ1-2,NA,NA,TGCGCCAGCAGCCAAGCTAATACTGGCCTGGAGGGCTACACCTTC,CASSQANTGLEGYTF
TRBV7-8,TRBJ2-1,NA,NA,TGTGCCAGCAGCTTAGCCCAGGTGCCTAGCTCCTACAATGAGCAGTTCTTC,CASSLAQVPSSYNEQFF
TRBV2,TRBJ2-1,NA,TRBD1,TGTGCCAGCACGAATGGACCGGGACAGGGGGCGGGCAATGAGCAGTTCTTC,CASTNGPGQGAGNEQFF
TRBV27,TRBJ2-7,NA,NA,TGTGCCAGCAGTTTAAGGGGGGCTCACTCCTACGAGCAGTACTTC,CASSLRGAHSYEQYF
TRBV7-3,TRBJ2-3,NA,NA,TGTGCCAGCAGCTTAATGACCGCTCTGGAGGGGGACACAGATACGCAGTATTTT,CASSLMTALEGDTDTQYF
TRBV28,TRBJ2-2,NA,NA,TGTGCCAGCAGGTCACAGGGGAGGGCGAACACCGGGGAGCTGTTTTTT,CASRSQGRANTGELFF
TRBV28,TRBJ2-2,NA,NA,TGTGCCAGCAGTTTCAGGGGATTTGGCGGGGAGCTGTTTTTT,CASSFRGFGGELFF
TRBV6-1,TRBJ2-1,NA,TRBD1,TGTGCCAGCAGTGAACGGCCCTTGCAGGGGGCGCAGGATGAGCAGTTCTTC,CASSERPLQGAQDEQFF
TRBV10-3,TRBJ2-3,NA,TRBD1,TGTGCCATCAGTCAACCGGGACAGGGGGACGCAGATACGCAGTATTTT,CAISQPGQGDADTQYF
TRBV7-9,TRBJ1-5,once,NA,TGTGCCAGCAGCTTACAAGGTATACCCCAGCATTTT,CASSLQGIPQHF
TRBV7-3,TRBJ2-3,NA,TRBD2,TGTGCCAGCAGCTCCGGTGGCGGAGCGGGAGTGGGTACGCAGTATTTT,CASSSGGGAGVGTQYF
TRBV4-3,TRBJ2-7,NA,TRBD2,TGCGCCAGCAGCCAAGCGGCTAGCGGGTACTACGAGCAGTACTTC,CASSQAASGYYEQYF
TRBV29-1,TRBJ1-1,few,NA,TGCAGCGTCGATCCAACCCCGACTGAAGCTTTCTTT,CSVDPTPTEAFF
TRBV9,TRBJ2-5,NA,NA,TGTGCCAGCAGCGTAGATGGCAACCAAGAGACCCAGTACTTC,CASSVDGNQETQYF
TRBV5-1,TRBJ2-5,NA,NA,TGCGCCAGCAGCTTGCTGCCGGGATCCGTGGAGACCCAGTACTTC,CASSLLPGSVETQYF
TRBV5-5,TRBJ2-3,NA,NA,TGTGCCAGCAGCCAGACCGCAGATACGCAGTATTTT,CASSQTADTQYF
TRBV11-1,TRBJ1-1,NA,TRBD1,TGTGCCAGCAGGGATGGACAGGGGGTTTTCTTT,CASRDGQGVFF